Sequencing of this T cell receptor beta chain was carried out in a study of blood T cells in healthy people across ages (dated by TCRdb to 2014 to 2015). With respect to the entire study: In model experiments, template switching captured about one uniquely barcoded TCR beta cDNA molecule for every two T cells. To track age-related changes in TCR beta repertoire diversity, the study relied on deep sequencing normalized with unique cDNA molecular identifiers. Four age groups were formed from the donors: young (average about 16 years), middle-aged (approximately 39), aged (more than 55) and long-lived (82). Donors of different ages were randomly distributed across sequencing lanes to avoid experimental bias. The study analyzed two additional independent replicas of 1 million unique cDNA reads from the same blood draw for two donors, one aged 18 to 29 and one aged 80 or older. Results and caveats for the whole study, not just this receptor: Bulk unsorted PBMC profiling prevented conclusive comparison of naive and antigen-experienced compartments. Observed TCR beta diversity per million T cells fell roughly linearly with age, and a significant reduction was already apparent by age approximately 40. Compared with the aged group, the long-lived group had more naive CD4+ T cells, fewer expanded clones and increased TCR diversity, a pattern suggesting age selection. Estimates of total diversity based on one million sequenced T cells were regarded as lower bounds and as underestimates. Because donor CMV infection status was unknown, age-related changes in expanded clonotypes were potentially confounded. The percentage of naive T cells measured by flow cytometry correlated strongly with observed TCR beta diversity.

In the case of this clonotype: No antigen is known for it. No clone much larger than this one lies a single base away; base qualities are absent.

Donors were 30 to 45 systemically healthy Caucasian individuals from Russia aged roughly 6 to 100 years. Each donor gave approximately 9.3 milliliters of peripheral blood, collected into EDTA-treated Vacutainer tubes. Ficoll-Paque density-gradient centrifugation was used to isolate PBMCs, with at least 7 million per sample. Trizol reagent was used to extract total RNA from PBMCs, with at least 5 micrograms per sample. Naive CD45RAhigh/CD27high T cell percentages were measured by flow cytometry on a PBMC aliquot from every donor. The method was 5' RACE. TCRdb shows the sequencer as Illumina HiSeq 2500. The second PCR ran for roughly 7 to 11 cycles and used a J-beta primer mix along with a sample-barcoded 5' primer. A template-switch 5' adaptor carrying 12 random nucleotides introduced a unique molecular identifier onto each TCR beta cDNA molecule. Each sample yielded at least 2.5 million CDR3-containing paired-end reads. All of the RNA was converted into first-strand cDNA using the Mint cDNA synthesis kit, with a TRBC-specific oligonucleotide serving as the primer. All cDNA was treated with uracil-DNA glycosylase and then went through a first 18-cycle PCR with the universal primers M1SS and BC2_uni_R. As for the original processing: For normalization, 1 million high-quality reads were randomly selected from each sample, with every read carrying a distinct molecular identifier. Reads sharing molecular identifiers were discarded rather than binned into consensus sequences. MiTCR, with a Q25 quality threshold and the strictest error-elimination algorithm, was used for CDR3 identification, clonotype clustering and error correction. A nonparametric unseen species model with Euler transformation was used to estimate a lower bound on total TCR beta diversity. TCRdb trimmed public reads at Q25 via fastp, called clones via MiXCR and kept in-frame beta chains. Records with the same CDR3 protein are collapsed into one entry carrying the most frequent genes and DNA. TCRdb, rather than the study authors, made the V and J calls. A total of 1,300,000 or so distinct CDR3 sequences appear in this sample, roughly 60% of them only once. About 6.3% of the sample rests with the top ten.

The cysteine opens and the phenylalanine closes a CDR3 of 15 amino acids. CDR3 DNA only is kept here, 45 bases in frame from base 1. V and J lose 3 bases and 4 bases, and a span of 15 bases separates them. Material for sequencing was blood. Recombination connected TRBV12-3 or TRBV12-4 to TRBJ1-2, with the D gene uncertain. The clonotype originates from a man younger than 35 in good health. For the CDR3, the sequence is CASSLGENLFYGYTF. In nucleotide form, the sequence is TGTGCCAGCAGTTTGGGAGAAAACCTATTCTATGGCTACACCTTC.